What follows is one TCR beta chain and its context. In germline, CDR1 is LNHDA, CDR2 SQIVND (reference sequence). This CDR3 comprises 15 residues. Deletions cut 5 bases from V and 5 bases from J, with 16 bases between. The entry originates in a study of blood T cell repertoires in COVID-19. Background on the study: PBMCs, B-cell-depleted T cells, or T cells provided the cDNA or gDNA that made up the material.

Measured with immunoSEQ multiplex PCR; TCRdb has only the in-frame clones, and not every one. The sample gives 250,000 to 300,000 clones, 75% to 90% of which show up once; under 2.5% is in the top ten. Sequencing was carried out using peripheral blood. This sequence originates from a man aged 30-40 years with active or convalescent COVID-19. The rearrangement links TRBV19 to TRBJ1-5; a weak D match, TRBD1 (5 bases). The CDR3: CASSSIGGEYQPQHF. The CDR3, as DNA: TGTGCCAGTAGTTCGATCGGGGGAGAGTATCAGCCCCAGCATTTT.